A selection of T cell receptor beta chains follows, all from one sample in a study of blood T cell repertoires in COVID-19. The table came from immunoSEQ multiplex PCR; TCRdb's copy has only in-frame clones and leaves some out. The sample contains about 300,000 clones, 88% of which appear only once. Sequenced input: peripheral blood. The receptor source for this set is a woman younger than 45 with COVID-19, enrolled during active disease. Both conserved end residues are part of each CDR3. A D gene is named only where the DNA matches it firmly. Not every row has a clone size; where given, it reads once, few, many or a size class.

d_call: .; v_call: TRBV30; j_call: TRBJ2-7; clone_size: .; cdr3_nt: TGTGCCTGGGAAACAGGGTATGAGCAGTACTTC; cdr3_aa: CAWETGYEQYF
d_call: TRBD1; v_call: TRBV5-4; j_call: TRBJ1-2; clone_size: once; cdr3_nt: TGTGCCAGCAGCTTGAGAGGGGGCGCCGGCTATGGCTACACCTTC; cdr3_aa: CASSLRGGAGYGYTF
d_call: .; v_call: TRBV18; j_call: TRBJ2-2; clone_size: .; cdr3_nt: TGTGCCAGCTCACTGGAAGGGGAAGCCGGGGAGCTGTTTTTT; cdr3_aa: CASSLEGEAGELFF
d_call: .; v_call: TRBV3-1/TRBV3-2; j_call: TRBJ1-4; clone_size: .; cdr3_nt: TGTGCCAGCAGCCAATGGGGGGAAGAACTGTTTTTT; cdr3_aa: CASSQWGEELFF
d_call: TRBD1; v_call: TRBV4-1; j_call: TRBJ2-7; clone_size: .; cdr3_nt: TGCGCCAGCAGCCAACGACAGGGAGCCTACGAGCAGTACTTC; cdr3_aa: CASSQRQGAYEQYF
d_call: .; v_call: TRBV19; j_call: TRBJ1-6; clone_size: once; cdr3_nt: TGTGCCAGTAGTATAGCGGGCAGGGGACCTTATAATTCACCCCTCCACTTT; cdr3_aa: CASSIAGRGPYNSPLHF
d_call: .; v_call: TRBV6-5; j_call: TRBJ1-2; clone_size: .; cdr3_nt: TGTGCCAGCACCTTCAGGGGAGTGAATAACTATGGCTACACCTTC; cdr3_aa: CASTFRGVNNYGYTF
d_call: .; v_call: TRBV29-1; j_call: TRBJ2-3; clone_size: .; cdr3_nt: TGCAGCGTGCTCAGGGTTATCACAGATACGCAGTATTTT; cdr3_aa: CSVLRVITDTQYF
d_call: .; v_call: TRBV7-2; j_call: TRBJ1-6; clone_size: .; cdr3_nt: TGTGCCAGCAGCTTGAGGAGGAATTCACCCCTCCACTTT; cdr3_aa: CASSLRRNSPLHF
d_call: TRBD1; v_call: TRBV5-1; j_call: TRBJ2-5; clone_size: .; cdr3_nt: TGCGCCAGCAGCCCCGGGACAGGGGGGGAGACCCAGTACTTC; cdr3_aa: CASSPGTGGETQYF
d_call: .; v_call: TRBV9; j_call: TRBJ1-6; clone_size: .; cdr3_nt: TGTGCCAGCAGCGTGGGGCCGGATTCACCCCTCCACTTT; cdr3_aa: CASSVGPDSPLHF
d_call: TRBD1; v_call: TRBV11-3; j_call: TRBJ2-7; clone_size: .; cdr3_nt: TGTGCCAGCAGCCCTGGGACAGGGATCGGCAGCTCCTACGAGCAGTACTTC; cdr3_aa: CASSPGTGIGSSYEQYF
d_call: TRBD2; v_call: TRBV7-2; j_call: TRBJ2-1; clone_size: .; cdr3_nt: TGTGCCAGCAGCTCCGGGGGGGAACGCAATGAGCAGTTCTTC; cdr3_aa: CASSSGGERNEQFF
d_call: TRBD1; v_call: TRBV10-2; j_call: TRBJ1-2; clone_size: .; cdr3_nt: TGCGCCAGCAGTGTAGGACAGGGGAACTATGGCTACACCTTC; cdr3_aa: CASSVGQGNYGYTF
d_call: .; v_call: TRBV28; j_call: TRBJ1-3; clone_size: few; cdr3_nt: TGTGCCAGCGCAGAGGTCCCTGGAAACACCATATATTTT; cdr3_aa: CASAEVPGNTIYF
d_call: .; v_call: TRBV4-2; j_call: TRBJ2-7; clone_size: .; cdr3_nt: TGTGCCAGCAGCCAAGACCGGGACATGGCCTACGAGCAGTACTTC; cdr3_aa: CASSQDRDMAYEQYF
d_call: .; v_call: TRBV2; j_call: TRBJ1-6; clone_size: once; cdr3_nt: TGTGCCAGCACTCTAACTCGGCAGGCGAAAGAATTCCACTTT; cdr3_aa: CASTLTRQAKEFHF
d_call: TRBD1; v_call: TRBV13; j_call: TRBJ2-7; clone_size: .; cdr3_nt: TGTGCCAGCAGCCCGAACCTACAGGGGCCTTCTCGAGGGCAGTACTTC; cdr3_aa: CASSPNLQGPSRGQYF
d_call: .; v_call: TRBV27; j_call: TRBJ2-5; clone_size: .; cdr3_nt: TGTGCCAGCAGTTTATCCCCCTCGCAGCAAGAGACCCAGTACTTC; cdr3_aa: CASSLSPSQQETQYF
d_call: TRBD1; v_call: TRBV7-2; j_call: TRBJ1-4; clone_size: .; cdr3_nt: TGTGCCAGCAGCTTGGGACAGGGGGGTAGCAATGAAAAACTGTTTTTT; cdr3_aa: CASSLGQGGSNEKLFF
d_call: TRBD2; v_call: TRBV4-1; j_call: TRBJ2-1; clone_size: .; cdr3_nt: TGCGCCAGCAGCCAAGTTACTGCCGGACTAGTTATGAATGAGCAGTTCTTC; cdr3_aa: CASSQVTAGLVMNEQFF
d_call: .; v_call: TRBV7-9; j_call: TRBJ2-2; clone_size: .; cdr3_nt: TGTGCCAGCGGGCAGGCGCTGAACACCGGGGAGCTGTTTTTT; cdr3_aa: CASGQALNTGELFF
d_call: .; v_call: TRBV7-2; j_call: TRBJ1-1; clone_size: .; cdr3_nt: TGTGCCAGCAGCGCTGCGGTAGGGGGCACTGAAGCTTTCTTT; cdr3_aa: CASSAAVGGTEAFF
d_call: TRBD1; v_call: TRBV19; j_call: TRBJ1-5; clone_size: .; cdr3_nt: TGTGCCAGTAGTATAGCTTCGGGGACAGGGGAAGCCCAGCATTTT; cdr3_aa: CASSIASGTGEAQHF
d_call: .; v_call: TRBV11-3; j_call: TRBJ2-1; clone_size: .; cdr3_nt: TGTGCCAGCAGCTTAGGGGCCGGTCTGGTCAATGAGCAGTTCTTC; cdr3_aa: CASSLGAGLVNEQFF
d_call: .; v_call: TRBV7-2; j_call: TRBJ2-1; clone_size: .; cdr3_nt: TGTGCCAGCAGCTTAACCCGGAGCTCCTACAATGAGCAGTTCTTC; cdr3_aa: CASSLTRSSYNEQFF
d_call: .; v_call: TRBV5-4; j_call: TRBJ1-2; clone_size: .; cdr3_nt: TGTGCCAGCAGCTCCGCAATAGAACAGATTTATGGCTACACCTTC; cdr3_aa: CASSSAIEQIYGYTF
d_call: TRBD2; v_call: TRBV11-2; j_call: TRBJ2-4; clone_size: .; cdr3_nt: TGTGCCAGCAGCTTAGGGACGGGGGGGTGGAACATTCAGTACTTC; cdr3_aa: CASSLGTGGWNIQYF
d_call: TRBD1; v_call: TRBV19; j_call: TRBJ1-5; clone_size: few; cdr3_nt: TGTGCCAGTAGACGCGGGACAGCTTTCAATCAGCCCCAGCATTTT; cdr3_aa: CASRRGTAFNQPQHF
d_call: TRBD1; v_call: TRBV5-4; j_call: TRBJ2-5; clone_size: .; cdr3_nt: TGTGCCAGCAGCCGGGACAGGGAAGAGACCCAGTACTTC; cdr3_aa: CASSRDREETQYF
d_call: TRBD1; v_call: TRBV2; j_call: TRBJ1-4; clone_size: .; cdr3_nt: TGTGCCAGCAGCCCGGGATCGGGACAGGGGGATGAAAAACTGTTTTTT; cdr3_aa: CASSPGSGQGDEKLFF
d_call: TRBD2; v_call: TRBV5-1; j_call: TRBJ2-1; clone_size: .; cdr3_nt: TGCGCCAGCAGTTCCTACACTAGCGGGGTATACAATGAGCAGTTCTTC; cdr3_aa: CASSSYTSGVYNEQFF
d_call: TRBD2; v_call: TRBV5-1; j_call: TRBJ2-5; clone_size: .; cdr3_nt: TGCGCCAGCAGCTTATACCCGGGAGGCCAAGAGACCCAGTACTTC; cdr3_aa: CASSLYPGGQETQYF
d_call: .; v_call: TRBV28; j_call: TRBJ2-3; clone_size: .; cdr3_nt: TGTGCCAGCAGTTTACGGTATTCGGGTACAGATACGCAGTATTTT; cdr3_aa: CASSLRYSGTDTQYF
d_call: TRBD2; v_call: TRBV4-1; j_call: TRBJ2-5; clone_size: .; cdr3_nt: TGCGCCAGCAGCCCCGCCGGTGCGGGGGGGCACAAGACCCAGTACTTC; cdr3_aa: CASSPAGAGGHKTQYF
d_call: .; v_call: TRBV5-1; j_call: TRBJ1-6; clone_size: once; cdr3_nt: TGCGCCAGCAGCTTGGTGGCGGGTTCACCCCTCCACTTT; cdr3_aa: CASSLVAGSPLHF
d_call: TRBD1; v_call: TRBV5-5; j_call: TRBJ2-1; clone_size: .; cdr3_nt: TGTGCTACCCACGACCTACAGGGGTCCTACAATGAGCAGTTCTTC; cdr3_aa: CATHDLQGSYNEQFF
d_call: TRBD1; v_call: TRBV28; j_call: TRBJ1-2; clone_size: .; cdr3_nt: TGTGCCAGCAGTTTGGGGGACAGGGCCTCCAACTATGGCTACACCTTC; cdr3_aa: CASSLGDRASNYGYTF
d_call: .; v_call: TRBV29-1; j_call: TRBJ1-2; clone_size: .; cdr3_nt: TGCAGCGTTTACAGGGAAAACTATGGCTACACCTTC; cdr3_aa: CSVYRENYGYTF
d_call: .; v_call: TRBV20-1; j_call: TRBJ1-2; clone_size: .; cdr3_nt: TGCAGTGCTAGTGTCACCCAGAACTATGGCTACACCTTC; cdr3_aa: CSASVTQNYGYTF
d_call: TRBD1; v_call: TRBV3-1/TRBV3-2; j_call: TRBJ1-1; clone_size: .; cdr3_nt: TGTGCCAGCAGCCAGGAACAGGGGAGGACTGAAGCTTTCTTT; cdr3_aa: CASSQEQGRTEAFF
d_call: .; v_call: TRBV29-1; j_call: TRBJ2-3; clone_size: .; cdr3_nt: TGCAACCCCCGGGGGGCTAGCACAGATACGCAGTATTTT; cdr3_aa: CNPRGASTDTQYF
d_call: .; v_call: TRBV7-2; j_call: TRBJ2-7; clone_size: once; cdr3_nt: TGTGCCAGCAGCACGCCGACAGAAACCTACGAGCAGTACTTC; cdr3_aa: CASSTPTETYEQYF
d_call: .; v_call: TRBV10-2; j_call: TRBJ2-3; clone_size: .; cdr3_nt: TGCGCCAGCAGTGGACAGTTATCCACAGATACGCAGTATTTT; cdr3_aa: CASSGQLSTDTQYF
d_call: TRBD1; v_call: TRBV6-5; j_call: TRBJ1-6; clone_size: .; cdr3_nt: TGTGCCAGCAGTCGACAGGGGTATAATTCACCCCTCCACTTT; cdr3_aa: CASSRQGYNSPLHF
d_call: TRBD1; v_call: TRBV9; j_call: TRBJ1-6; clone_size: few; cdr3_nt: TGTGCCAGCAGCCGACAGGGTCATTCACCCCTCCACTTT; cdr3_aa: CASSRQGHSPLHF
d_call: TRBD2; v_call: TRBV2; j_call: TRBJ2-2; clone_size: .; cdr3_nt: TGTGCCAGCAGTCCAGAAAGAGCGGGGGGACCTAACACCGGGGAGCTGTTTTTT; cdr3_aa: CASSPERAGGPNTGELFF
d_call: TRBD1; v_call: TRBV7-2; j_call: TRBJ2-3; clone_size: .; cdr3_nt: TGTGCCAGCAGCCACGGACAGGGGAGAGATACGCAGTATTTT; cdr3_aa: CASSHGQGRDTQYF
d_call: .; v_call: TRBV9; j_call: TRBJ2-3; clone_size: .; cdr3_nt: TGTGCCAGCAGCGTATACGAAGGGGGATCTGCAGATACGCAGTATTTT; cdr3_aa: CASSVYEGGSADTQYF
d_call: .; v_call: TRBV4-3; j_call: TRBJ1-1; clone_size: few; cdr3_nt: TGCGCCAGCAGCCAAGAACTTGGCCTCGAGGCGTTCTTT; cdr3_aa: CASSQELGLEAFF
d_call: TRBD1; v_call: TRBV9; j_call: TRBJ1-3; clone_size: .; cdr3_nt: TGTGCCAGCAGCGTGCTCCCGGGACAGGGGGCTGGAAACACCATATATTTT; cdr3_aa: CASSVLPGQGAGNTIYF
d_call: TRBD1; v_call: TRBV9; j_call: TRBJ1-3; clone_size: .; cdr3_nt: TGTGCCAGCAGCGTGGACAGGGCTGGAAACACCATATATTTT; cdr3_aa: CASSVDRAGNTIYF
d_call: .; v_call: TRBV6-5; j_call: TRBJ2-2; clone_size: .; cdr3_nt: TGTGCCAGCAGCCAACACAACACCGGGGAGCTGTTTTTT; cdr3_aa: CASSQHNTGELFF
d_call: .; v_call: TRBV19; j_call: TRBJ2-5; clone_size: once; cdr3_nt: TGTGCCAGTAGTAGCCTGACTAGTATAGAACAAGAGACCCAGTACTTC; cdr3_aa: CASSSLTSIEQETQYF
d_call: .; v_call: TRBV19; j_call: TRBJ1-4; clone_size: .; cdr3_nt: TGTGCCAGTAGCCCCAGACGGTCACTAGGGGAAAAACTGTTTTTT; cdr3_aa: CASSPRRSLGEKLFF
d_call: .; v_call: TRBV5-1; j_call: TRBJ2-7; clone_size: .; cdr3_nt: TGCGCCAGCAGCTTCGGGGGATTGGAATACGAGCAGTACTTC; cdr3_aa: CASSFGGLEYEQYF
d_call: .; v_call: TRBV4-3; j_call: TRBJ2-2; clone_size: .; cdr3_nt: TGCGCCAGCAGCCAAGACTTTCCCGGACAGAGCTTCGGGGAGCTGTTTTTT; cdr3_aa: CASSQDFPGQSFGELFF
d_call: .; v_call: TRBV5-6; j_call: TRBJ1-6; clone_size: .; cdr3_nt: TGTGCCAGCAGCTCGTATAATTCACCCCTCCACTTT; cdr3_aa: CASSSYNSPLHF